This T cell receptor (beta chain) was identified in a study of T cells in Graves' hyperthyroidism and ophthalmopathy. The CDR3 covers 15 residues. Germline values: CDR1 MDHEN, CDR2 SYDVKM. Study-wide results and limits: With a median lead of about 6.9 months before onset, the model predicted ophthalmopathy.

A note on this clonotype: The antigen is unknown. The junction departs from germline at one end; a sequencing error may be responsible.

What was amplified from RNA transcripts were TCR beta CDR3 regions. A set of HTBI primers served as the primers for a first-round RT-PCR of the TCR CDR3. TCRdb redid the calling of the multiplex PCR reads with MiXCR, one entry per CDR3 protein. The sample comprises about 520,000 distinct CDR3 sequences, approximately 25% of which are singletons, and 10% to 12% rests with the top ten. Exclusion criteria comprised uncontrolled infection, other autoimmune disease, pregnancy or lactation. Sequencing used blood. This chain links TRBV28 with TRBJ1-2, with 12 bases that match TRBD1. This receptor was taken from a woman aged 25 to 39 with Graves' ophthalmopathy. The CDR3 sequence: CASSLPGQGAYGYTF. The CDR3 DNA follows: TGCGCCAGCAGTTTACCGGGACAGGGGGCCTATGGCTACACCTTC.